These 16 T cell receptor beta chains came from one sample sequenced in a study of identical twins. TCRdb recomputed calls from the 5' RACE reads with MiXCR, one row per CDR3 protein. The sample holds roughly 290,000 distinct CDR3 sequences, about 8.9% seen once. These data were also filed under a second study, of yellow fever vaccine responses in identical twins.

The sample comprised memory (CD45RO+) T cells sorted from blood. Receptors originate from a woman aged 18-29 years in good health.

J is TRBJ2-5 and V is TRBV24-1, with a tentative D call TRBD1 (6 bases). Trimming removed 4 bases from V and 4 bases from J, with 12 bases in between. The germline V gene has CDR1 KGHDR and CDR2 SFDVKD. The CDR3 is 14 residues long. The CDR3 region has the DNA TGTGCCACCAGTGACGCGACAGGCTCAGAGACCCAGTACTTC. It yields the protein CATSDATGSETQYF.

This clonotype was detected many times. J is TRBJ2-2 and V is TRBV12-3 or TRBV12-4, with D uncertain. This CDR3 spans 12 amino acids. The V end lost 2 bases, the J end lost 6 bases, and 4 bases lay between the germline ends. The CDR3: CASSLYPGELFF. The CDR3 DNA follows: TGTGCCAGCAGTTTATATCCCGGGGAGCTGTTTTTT.

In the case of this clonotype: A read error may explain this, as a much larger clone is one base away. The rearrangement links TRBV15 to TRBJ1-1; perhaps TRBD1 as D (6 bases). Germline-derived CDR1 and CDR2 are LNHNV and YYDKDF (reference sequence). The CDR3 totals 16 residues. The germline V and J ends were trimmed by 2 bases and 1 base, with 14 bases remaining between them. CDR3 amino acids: CATSRNLGGQNTEAFF. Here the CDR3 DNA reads TGTGCCACCAGCAGAAATCTTGGGGGCCAGAACACTGAAGCTTTCTTT.

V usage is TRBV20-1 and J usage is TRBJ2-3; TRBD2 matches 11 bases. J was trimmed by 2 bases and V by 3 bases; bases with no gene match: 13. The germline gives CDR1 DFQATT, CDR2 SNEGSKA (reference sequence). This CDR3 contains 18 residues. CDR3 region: CSASNPGLAVGPTDTQYF. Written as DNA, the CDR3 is TGCAGTGCTAGTAACCCGGGACTAGCGGTAGGCCCCACAGATACGCAGTATTTT.

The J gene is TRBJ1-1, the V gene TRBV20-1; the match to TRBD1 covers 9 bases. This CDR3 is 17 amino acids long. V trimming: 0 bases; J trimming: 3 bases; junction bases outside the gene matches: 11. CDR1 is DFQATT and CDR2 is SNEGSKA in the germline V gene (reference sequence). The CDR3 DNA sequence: TGCAGTGCTAGAGACCTACAGGGGGCCGGATGGTACACTGAAGCTTTCTTT. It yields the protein CSARDLQGAGWYTEAFF.

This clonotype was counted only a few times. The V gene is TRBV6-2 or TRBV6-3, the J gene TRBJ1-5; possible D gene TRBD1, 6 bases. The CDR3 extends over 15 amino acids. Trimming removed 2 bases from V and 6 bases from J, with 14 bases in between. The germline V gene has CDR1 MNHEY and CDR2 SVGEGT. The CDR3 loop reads CASSYTSGEGQPQHF. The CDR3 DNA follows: TGTGCCAGCAGTTACACATCAGGGGAGGGTCAGCCCCAGCATTTT.

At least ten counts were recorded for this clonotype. The CDR3 reads CASSQVVVNTGELFF. DNA for the CDR3: TGCGCCAGCAGCCAAGTGGTAGTGAACACCGGGGAGCTGTTTTTT. The V gene is TRBV4-1, the J gene TRBJ2-2; D is unresolved. Trimming took 1 base from V and 1 from J, leaving 7 bases between them. The CDR3 extends over 15 amino acids. Germline V gene data show CDR1 as MGHRA and CDR2 as YSYEKL.

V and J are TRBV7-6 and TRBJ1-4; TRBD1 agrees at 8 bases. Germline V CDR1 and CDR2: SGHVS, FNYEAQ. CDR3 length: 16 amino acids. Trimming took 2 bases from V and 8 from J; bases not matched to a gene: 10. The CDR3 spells CASSLRRQGPEEKLFF. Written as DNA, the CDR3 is TGTGCCAGCAGCTTACGCCGACAGGGGCCTGAGGAAAAACTGTTTTTT. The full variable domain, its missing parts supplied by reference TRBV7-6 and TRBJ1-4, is GAGVSQSPRYKVTKRGQDVALRCDPISGHVSLYWYRQALGQGPEFLTYFNYEAQQDKSGLPNDRFSAERPEGSISTLTIQRTEQRDSAMYRCASSLRRQGPEEKLFFGSGTQLSVL.

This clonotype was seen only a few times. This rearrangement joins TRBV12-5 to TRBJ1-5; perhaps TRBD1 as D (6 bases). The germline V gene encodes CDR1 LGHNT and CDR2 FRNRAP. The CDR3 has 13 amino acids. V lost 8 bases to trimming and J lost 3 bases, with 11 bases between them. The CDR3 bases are TGTGCTAGTTCTGGACAGACCAATCAGCCCCAGCATTTT. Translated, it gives CASSGQTNQPQHF.

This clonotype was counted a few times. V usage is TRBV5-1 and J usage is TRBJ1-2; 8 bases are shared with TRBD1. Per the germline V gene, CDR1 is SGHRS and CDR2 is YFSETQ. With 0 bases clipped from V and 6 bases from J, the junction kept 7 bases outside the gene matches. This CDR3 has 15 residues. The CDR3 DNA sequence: TGCGCCAGCAGCTTGGGTGGACAGGGCGAGGATGGCTACACCTTC. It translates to CASSLGGQGEDGYTF.

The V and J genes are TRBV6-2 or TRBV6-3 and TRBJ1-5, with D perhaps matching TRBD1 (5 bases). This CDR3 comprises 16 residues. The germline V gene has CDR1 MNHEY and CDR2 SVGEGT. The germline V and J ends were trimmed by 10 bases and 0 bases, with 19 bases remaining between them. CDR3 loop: CATDELPGTSNQPQHF. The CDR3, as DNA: TGTGCCACCGACGAACTTCCAGGGACTAGCAATCAGCCCCAGCATTTT.

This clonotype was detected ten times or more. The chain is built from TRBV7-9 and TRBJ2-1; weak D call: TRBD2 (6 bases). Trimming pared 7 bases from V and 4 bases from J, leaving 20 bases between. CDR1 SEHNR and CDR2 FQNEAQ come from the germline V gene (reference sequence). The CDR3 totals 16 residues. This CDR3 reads CASTRLRAGPYNEQFF. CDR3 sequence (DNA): TGTGCCAGCACCCGCCTTAGGGCGGGGCCTTACAATGAGCAGTTCTTC.

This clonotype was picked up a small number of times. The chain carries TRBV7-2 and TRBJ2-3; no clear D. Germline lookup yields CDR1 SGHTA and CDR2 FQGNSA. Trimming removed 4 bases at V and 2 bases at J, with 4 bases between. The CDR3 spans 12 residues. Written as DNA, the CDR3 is TGTGCCAGCAGCTATCCCACAGATACGCAGTATTTT. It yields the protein CASSYPTDTQYF. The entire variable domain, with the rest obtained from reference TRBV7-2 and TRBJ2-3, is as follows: GAGVSQSPSNKVTEKGKDVELRCDPISGHTALYWYRQSLGQGLEFLIYFQGNSAPDKSGLPSDRFSAERTGGSVSTLTIQRTQQEDSAVYLCASSYPTDTQYFGPGTRLTVL.

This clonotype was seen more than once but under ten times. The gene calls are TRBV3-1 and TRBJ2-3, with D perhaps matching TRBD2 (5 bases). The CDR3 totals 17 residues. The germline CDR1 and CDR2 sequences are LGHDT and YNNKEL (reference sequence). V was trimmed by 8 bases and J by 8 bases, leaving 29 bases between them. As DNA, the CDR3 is TGTGCCAGCTCCCCACCGACGAGGGTCACCGGTGGCTCTACGCAGTATTTT. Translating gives CASSPPTRVTGGSTQYF.

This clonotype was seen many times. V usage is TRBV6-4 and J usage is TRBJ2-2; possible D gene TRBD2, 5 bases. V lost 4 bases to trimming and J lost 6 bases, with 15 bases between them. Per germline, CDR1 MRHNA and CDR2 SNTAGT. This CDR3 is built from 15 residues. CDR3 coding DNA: TGTGCCAGCAGTGCCAGGTCTGCGGACTCCGGGGAGCTGTTTTTT. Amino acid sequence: CASSARSADSGELFF.

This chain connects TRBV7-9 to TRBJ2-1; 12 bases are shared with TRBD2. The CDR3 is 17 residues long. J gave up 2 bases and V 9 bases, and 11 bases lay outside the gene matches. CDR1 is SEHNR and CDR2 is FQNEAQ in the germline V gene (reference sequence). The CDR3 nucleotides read TGTGCCAGGGGCCCTGGGCTAGCGGGAGGGACCTACAATGAGCAGTTCTTC. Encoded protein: CARGPGLAGGTYNEQFF.